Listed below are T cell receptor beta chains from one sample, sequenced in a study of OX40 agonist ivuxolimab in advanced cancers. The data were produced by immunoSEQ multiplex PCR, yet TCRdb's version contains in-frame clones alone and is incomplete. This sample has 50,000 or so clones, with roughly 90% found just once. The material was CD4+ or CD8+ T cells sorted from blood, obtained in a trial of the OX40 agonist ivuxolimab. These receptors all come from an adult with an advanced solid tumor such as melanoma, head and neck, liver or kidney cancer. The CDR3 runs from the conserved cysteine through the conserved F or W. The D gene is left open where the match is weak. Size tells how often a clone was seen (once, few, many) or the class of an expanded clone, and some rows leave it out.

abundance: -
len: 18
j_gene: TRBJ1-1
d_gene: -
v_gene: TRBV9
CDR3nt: TGTGCCAGCAGCGTAGTAGGGGGGGCGCCCCTAGGAAACACTGAAGCTTTCTTT
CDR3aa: CASSVVGGAPLGNTEAFF

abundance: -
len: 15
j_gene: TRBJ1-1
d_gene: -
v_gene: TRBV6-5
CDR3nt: TGTGCCAGCACCCCCTCTGTAGGGATGAACACTGAAGCTTTCTTT
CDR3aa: CASTPSVGMNTEAFF

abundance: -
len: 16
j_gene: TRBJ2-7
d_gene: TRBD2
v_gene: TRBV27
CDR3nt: TGTGCCAGCAGTTTCCGGGGACTAGCGGGAGTTCACGAGCAGTACTTC
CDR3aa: CASSFRGLAGVHEQYF

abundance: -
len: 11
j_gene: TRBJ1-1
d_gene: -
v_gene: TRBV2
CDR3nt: TGTGCCAGCAAAGTTGGCACTGAAGCTTTCTTT
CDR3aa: CASKVGTEAFF

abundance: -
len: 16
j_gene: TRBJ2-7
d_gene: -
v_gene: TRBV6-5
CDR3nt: TGTGCCAGCAGTTACTCGATCAGCTTATCACCCTACGAGCAGTACTTC
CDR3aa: CASSYSISLSPYEQYF

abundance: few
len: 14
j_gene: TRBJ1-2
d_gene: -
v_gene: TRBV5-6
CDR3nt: TGTGCCAGCAGCCCCACCAGGCGGGGTTACGGCTACACCTTC
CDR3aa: CASSPTRRGYGYTF

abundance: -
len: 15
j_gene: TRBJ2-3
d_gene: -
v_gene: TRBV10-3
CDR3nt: TGTGCCATCAGGAACGGACCGGGTGGCACAGATACGCAGTATTTT
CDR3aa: CAIRNGPGGTDTQYF

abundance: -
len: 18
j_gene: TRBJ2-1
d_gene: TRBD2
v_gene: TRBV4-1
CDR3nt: TGCGCCAGCAGCTTAAGGATGATAGCGGGACCTTACTACAATGAGCAGTTCTTC
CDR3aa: CASSLRMIAGPYYNEQFF

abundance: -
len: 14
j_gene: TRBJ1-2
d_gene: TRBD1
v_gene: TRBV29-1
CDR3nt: TGCAGCGTCCCGTTGGGACAGGGGCTGGCGGGCTACACCTTC
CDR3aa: CSVPLGQGLAGYTF

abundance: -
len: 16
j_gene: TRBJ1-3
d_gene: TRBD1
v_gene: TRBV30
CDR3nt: TGTGCCTGGAGTGGGACAGGGGGCGTCTCTGGAAACACCATATATTTT
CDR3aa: CAWSGTGGVSGNTIYF

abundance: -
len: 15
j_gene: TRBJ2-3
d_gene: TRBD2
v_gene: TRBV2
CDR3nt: TGTGCCAGCAGGAACAGCGGGAGTTCGGCAGATACGCAGTATTTT
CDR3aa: CASRNSGSSADTQYF

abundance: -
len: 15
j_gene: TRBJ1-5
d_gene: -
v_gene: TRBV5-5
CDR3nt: TGTGCCAGCAGCTTAGGTTCCCCAGGCAATCAGCCCCAGCATTTT
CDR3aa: CASSLGSPGNQPQHF